These T cell receptor beta chains were read from a single sample in a study of cytomegalovirus exposure and HLA in healthy donors. TCRdb's table, derived via immunoSEQ multiplex PCR, lists solely in-frame clones and lacks some. Altogether approximately 150,000 clones are present, 77% being singletons, with the ten largest covering over 2%. Material: PBMCs. These receptors were obtained from a woman aged 40 to 50 in good health and CMV-seropositive. Each CDR3 is given with its conserved first and last residue. A D gene is named only where the DNA matches it firmly. Some rows mark clone size as missing; the rest say once, few, many or name a class of expanded clone.

>TRBD1|.|TRBJ1-2|TRBV28
CASSLGTDYGYTF
TGTGCCAGCAGTTTAGGGACAGACTATGGCTACACCTTC
>.|few|TRBJ2-3|TRBV5-4
CASSLGGARNTQYF
TGTGCCAGCAGCTTAGGGGGGGCTAGGAATACGCAGTATTTT
>.|once|TRBJ2-7|TRBV5-6
CASSSTGVTRWEQYF
TGTGCCAGCAGCTCTACGGGGGTGACCCGATGGGAGCAGTACTTC
>.|once|TRBJ2-7|TRBV5-4
CASSRKSTAPYEQYF
TGTGCCAGCAGCCGAAAGTCGACAGCCCCCTACGAGCAGTACTTC
>.|few|TRBJ1-2|TRBV2
CASSDPNLPVDGYTF
TGTGCCAGCAGTGACCCAAACTTACCGGTGGATGGCTACACCTTC
>.|.|TRBJ1-1|TRBV7-2
CASSLTGGLGEAFF
TGTGCCAGCAGCTTAACCGGGGGGCTCGGTGAAGCTTTCTTT
>TRBD2|.|TRBJ2-7|TRBV10-3
CAISDSAGGRASYEQYF
TGTGCCATCAGTGATTCCGCGGGAGGGAGGGCCTCCTACGAGCAGTACTTC
>.|.|TRBJ1-2|TRBV4-3
CASSHPERGYGYTF
TGCGCCAGCAGCCACCCTGAGAGAGGCTATGGCTACACCTTC
>.|.|TRBJ2-3|TRBV30
CAWSALGLEEDTQYF
TGTGCCTGGAGTGCTTTGGGACTGGAGGAGGATACGCAGTATTTT
>TRBD1|.|TRBJ2-7|TRBV5-1
CASSSGTAYDEQYF
TGCGCCAGCAGCTCCGGGACAGCCTATGATGAGCAGTACTTC
>.|once|TRBJ1-1|TRBV6-5
CASSYSPEGTEAFF
TGTGCCAGCAGTTACTCCCCCGAGGGCACTGAAGCTTTCTTT
>TRBD1|.|TRBJ1-2|TRBV6-5
CASSYSSGQNYGYTF
TGTGCCAGCAGTTACTCCTCGGGACAGAATTATGGCTACACCTTC
>.|.|TRBJ2-5|TRBV5-4
CASSLEHRQETQYF
TGTGCCAGCAGCTTGGAGCACCGCCAAGAGACCCAGTACTTC
>.|.|TRBJ2-5|TRBV5-6
CASSRSGHQETQYF
TGTGCCAGCAGCCGAAGCGGGCACCAAGAGACCCAGTACTTC
>TRBD1|.|TRBJ1-4|TRBV11-2
CASSPRTGYGEKLFF
TGTGCCAGCAGCCCTAGGACAGGGTACGGTGAAAAACTGTTTTTT
>TRBD1|many|TRBJ2-7|TRBV5-6
CASSFGQGRYEQYF
TGTGCCAGCAGCTTTGGACAGGGGAGGTACGAGCAGTACTTC
>TRBD2|once|TRBJ2-7|TRBV7-6
CASSLGTSGDEQYF
TGTGCCAGCAGCCTGGGGACTAGCGGGGACGAGCAGTACTTC
>TRBD2|.|TRBJ2-3|TRBV4-2
CASSQDLSSGGTDTQYF
TGTGCCAGCAGCCAAGATTTATCTAGCGGAGGCACAGATACGCAGTATTTT
>.|.|TRBJ2-3|TRBV19
CASSRAGTDTQYF
TGTGCCAGTAGTAGAGCGGGCACAGATACGCAGTATTTT
>TRBD1|.|TRBJ2-7|TRBV6-5
CASSPPQGYEQYF
TGTGCCAGCAGCCCCCCACAGGGGTACGAGCAGTACTTC
>TRBD1|few|TRBJ1-1|TRBV6-5
CASSGQGTTEAFF
TGTGCCAGCAGCGGACAGGGGACAACTGAAGCTTTCTTT
>.|.|TRBJ1-1|TRBV7-9
CASSLGGGSNTEAFF
TGTGCCAGCAGCTTAGGCGGCGGGTCGAACACTGAAGCTTTCTTT
>.|.|TRBJ1-4|TRBV5-5
CASSLVLADPNEKLFF
TGTGCCAGCAGCTTGGTATTGGCGGATCCTAATGAAAAACTGTTTTTT
>TRBD1|.|TRBJ1-6|TRBV18
CASSPRTVAPGGGSPLHF
TGTGCCAGCTCACCACGGACGGTAGCCCCAGGGGGAGGTTCACCCCTCCACTTT
>TRBD1|.|TRBJ1-6|TRBV5-4
CASTTGGTVNSPLHF
TGTGCCAGCACAACCGGCGGGACAGTCAATTCACCCCTCCACTTT
>.|.|TRBJ2-3|TRBV5-5
CASSYGLITDTQYF
TGTGCCAGCAGCTACGGACTAATCACAGATACGCAGTATTTT
>.|.|TRBJ1-2|TRBV5-4
CATGGDNYGYTF
TGTGCTACGGGGGGGGACAACTATGGCTACACCTTC
>.|.|TRBJ2-4|TRBV5-4
CASSLDGGAAKNIQYF
TGTGCCAGCAGCTTGGATGGGGGCGCGGCCAAAAACATTCAGTACTTC
>TRBD1|.|TRBJ2-4|TRBV18
CASSPMTGLAKNIQYF
TGTGCCAGCTCACCCATGACAGGGCTAGCCAAAAACATTCAGTACTTC
>TRBD1|.|TRBJ1-1|TRBV6-5
CASSLTGGTEAFF
TGTGCCAGCAGTTTGACAGGGGGCACTGAAGCTTTCTTT
>.|.|TRBJ1-2|TRBV28
CASSWPTGSNYGYTF
TGTGCCAGCAGTTGGCCGACAGGCTCTAACTATGGCTACACCTTC
>.|.|TRBJ2-7|TRBV19
CASSYPGYEQYF
TGTGCCAGTAGTTACCCAGGCTACGAGCAGTACTTC
>TRBD1|few|TRBJ1-4|TRBV7-9
CASSLAAGAGGEKLFF
TGTGCCAGCAGCTTAGCCGCAGGTGCAGGGGGGGAAAAACTGTTTTTT
>.|.|TRBJ1-5|TRBV19
CASRFTGSRNQPQHF
TGTGCCAGTAGGTTTACAGGGTCTAGAAATCAGCCCCAGCATTTT
>TRBD1|.|TRBJ1-1|TRBV19
CASSTRLGQGNTEAFF
TGTGCCAGTAGTACCAGATTGGGACAGGGAAACACTGAAGCTTTCTTT
>.|.|TRBJ2-7|TRBV6-6
CASSLDSPPEQYF
TGTGCCAGCAGCCTGGACAGTCCACCCGAGCAGTACTTC
>TRBD2|.|TRBJ2-7|TRBV10-3
CAISDPKAGGIYEQYF
TGTGCCATCAGTGATCCGAAGGCGGGGGGCATCTACGAGCAGTACTTC
>.|.|TRBJ2-5|TRBV5-4
CASSFTPGTQETQYF
TGTGCCAGCAGCTTTACACCGGGAACGCAAGAGACCCAGTACTTC
>.|.|TRBJ1-5|TRBV30
CAWSVEVLWPQHF
TGTGCCTGGAGTGTCGAGGTCTTGTGGCCCCAGCATTTT
>TRBD2|.|TRBJ2-4|TRBV6-5
CASSKTSGTQNIQYF
TGTGCCAGCAGCAAGACTAGCGGGACCCAAAACATTCAGTACTTC
>TRBD2|.|TRBJ2-7|TRBV5-6
CASSLLGLAGAGEQYF
TGTGCCAGCAGCCTGCTGGGACTAGCGGGAGCTGGCGAGCAGTACTTC
>TRBD2|few|TRBJ2-5|TRBV18
CASSRLGLAGGETQYF
TGTGCCAGCTCACGTCTGGGACTAGCGGGTGGAGAGACCCAGTACTTC
>.|.|TRBJ2-7|TRBV7-2
CASSLGRRRGAGEQYF
TGTGCCAGCAGCTTAGGCAGGAGGAGGGGAGCGGGCGAGCAGTACTTC
>TRBD2|.|TRBJ2-1|TRBV10-1
CASSEGGTTNEQFF
TGCGCCAGCAGTGAGGGGGGGACTACCAATGAGCAGTTCTTC
>.|.|TRBJ2-7|TRBV2
CASGRGDYEQYF
TGTGCCAGCGGGAGGGGGGATTACGAGCAGTACTTC
>TRBD2|once|TRBJ2-1|TRBV6-1
CASSETAGGYSYNEQFF
TGTGCCAGCAGTGAAACAGCGGGGGGTTACTCCTACAATGAGCAGTTCTTC
>TRBD2|.|TRBJ2-2|TRBV5-4
CASSIASGNTGELFF
TGTGCCAGCAGCATAGCTAGCGGGAACACCGGGGAGCTGTTTTTT
>.|.|TRBJ2-7|TRBV6-1
CASEGTYSYEQYF
TGTGCCAGCGAGGGAACTTACTCCTACGAGCAGTACTTC
>TRBD2|few|TRBJ2-5|TRBV11-2
CASSLIAGGGETQYF
TGTGCCAGCAGCTTGATAGCGGGAGGTGGAGAGACCCAGTACTTC
>.|.|TRBJ2-2|TRBV7-2
CALGWVDTGELFF
TGTGCCCTCGGGTGGGTCGACACCGGGGAGCTGTTTTTT
>.|.|TRBJ2-2|TRBV15
CATSRDRGVVSTGELFF
TGTGCCACCAGCAGAGACCGGGGTGTGGTTAGCACCGGGGAGCTGTTTTTT
>TRBD2|.|TRBJ2-1|TRBV7-9
CASSLLAGYNEQFF
TGTGCCAGCAGCCTGTTAGCGGGATATAATGAGCAGTTCTTC
>.|.|TRBJ2-3|TRBV19
CASIGHSSTDTQYF
TGTGCCAGTATCGGACATTCGAGCACAGATACGCAGTATTTT
>TRBD1|.|TRBJ2-5|TRBV30
CAWRRTGAVKTQYF
TGTGCCTGGAGGAGGACAGGGGCTGTGAAGACCCAGTACTTC
>.|few|TRBJ2-3|TRBV5-5
CASSLSGGVSDTQYF
TGTGCCAGCAGCTTGTCGGGGGGCGTCTCAGATACGCAGTATTTT
>.|.|TRBJ2-7|TRBV7-9
CASSSHREGYYEQYF
TGTGCCAGCAGCTCTCACAGGGAGGGCTACTACGAGCAGTACTTC
>.|.|TRBJ1-1|TRBV2
CASSEALGSDTEAFF
TGTGCCAGCAGTGAAGCGCTGGGTAGCGACACTGAAGCTTTCTTT
>TRBD2|.|TRBJ2-1|TRBV5-1
CASSLAPLAGGYQNEQFF
TGCGCCAGCAGCTTGGCCCCCCTCGCGGGAGGATATCAGAATGAGCAGTTCTTC